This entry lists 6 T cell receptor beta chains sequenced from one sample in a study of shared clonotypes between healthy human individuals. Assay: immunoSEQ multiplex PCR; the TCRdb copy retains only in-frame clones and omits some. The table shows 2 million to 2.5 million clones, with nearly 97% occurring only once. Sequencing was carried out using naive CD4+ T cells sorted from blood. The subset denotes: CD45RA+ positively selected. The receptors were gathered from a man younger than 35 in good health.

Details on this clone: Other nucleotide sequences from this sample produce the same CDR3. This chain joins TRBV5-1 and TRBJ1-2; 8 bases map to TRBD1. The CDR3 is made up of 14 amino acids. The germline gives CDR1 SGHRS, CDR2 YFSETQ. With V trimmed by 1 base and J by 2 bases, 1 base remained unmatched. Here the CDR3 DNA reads TGCGCCAGCAGCTTGCAGGGGGCGAACTATGGCTACACCTTC. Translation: CASSLQGANYGYTF.

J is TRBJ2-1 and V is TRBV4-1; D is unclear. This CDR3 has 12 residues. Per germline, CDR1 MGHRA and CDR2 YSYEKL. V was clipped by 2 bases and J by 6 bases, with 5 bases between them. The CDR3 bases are TGCGCCAGCAGCCAACTTCCCAATGAGCAGTTCTTC. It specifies CASSQLPNEQFF.

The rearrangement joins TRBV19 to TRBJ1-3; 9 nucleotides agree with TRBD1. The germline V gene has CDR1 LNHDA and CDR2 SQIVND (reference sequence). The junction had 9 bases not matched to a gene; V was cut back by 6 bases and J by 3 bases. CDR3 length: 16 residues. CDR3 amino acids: CASSLSQGARGNTIYF. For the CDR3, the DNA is TGTGCCAGTAGCCTATCACAGGGGGCTCGTGGAAACACCATATATTTT.

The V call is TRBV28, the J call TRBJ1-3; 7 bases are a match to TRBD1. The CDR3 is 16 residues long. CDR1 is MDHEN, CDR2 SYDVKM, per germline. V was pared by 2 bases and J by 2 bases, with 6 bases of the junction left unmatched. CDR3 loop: CASSLVDRAPGNTIYF. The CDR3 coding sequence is TGTGCCAGCAGTTTAGTCGACAGGGCCCCTGGAAACACCATATATTTT.

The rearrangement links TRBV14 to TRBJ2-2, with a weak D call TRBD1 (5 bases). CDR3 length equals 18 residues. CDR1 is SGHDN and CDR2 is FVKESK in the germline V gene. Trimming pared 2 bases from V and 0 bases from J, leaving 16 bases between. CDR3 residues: CASSQFSLGRANTGELFF. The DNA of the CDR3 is TGTGCCAGCAGCCAATTTTCACTGGGCAGGGCGAACACCGGGGAGCTGTTTTTT.

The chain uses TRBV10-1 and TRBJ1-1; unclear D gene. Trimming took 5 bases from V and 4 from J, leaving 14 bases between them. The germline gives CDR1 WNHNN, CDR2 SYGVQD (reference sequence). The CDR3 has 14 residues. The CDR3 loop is CASSPASLGTEAFF. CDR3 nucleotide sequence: TGCGCCAGCAGTCCGGCATCATTGGGCACTGAAGCTTTCTTT.